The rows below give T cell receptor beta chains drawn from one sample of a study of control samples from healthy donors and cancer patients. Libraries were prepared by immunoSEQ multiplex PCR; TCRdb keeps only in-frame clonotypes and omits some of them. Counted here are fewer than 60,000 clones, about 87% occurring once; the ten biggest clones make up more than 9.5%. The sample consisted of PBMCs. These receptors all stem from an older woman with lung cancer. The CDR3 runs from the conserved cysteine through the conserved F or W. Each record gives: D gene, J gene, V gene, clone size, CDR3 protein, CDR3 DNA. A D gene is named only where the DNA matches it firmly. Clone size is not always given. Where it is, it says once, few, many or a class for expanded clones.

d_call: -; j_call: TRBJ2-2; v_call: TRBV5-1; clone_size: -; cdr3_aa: CASSLVASNTGELFF; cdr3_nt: TGCGCCAGCAGCTTGGTGGCATCGAACACCGGGGAGCTGTTTTTT
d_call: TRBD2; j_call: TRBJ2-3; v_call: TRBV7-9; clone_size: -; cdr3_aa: CASCGTSGAADTQYF; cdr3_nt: TGTGCCAGCTGCGGGACTAGCGGGGCCGCAGATACGCAGTATTTT
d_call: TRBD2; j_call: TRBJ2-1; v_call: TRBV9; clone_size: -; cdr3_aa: CASSARTSFANEQFF; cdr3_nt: TGTGCCAGCAGCGCCCGGACTAGCTTCGCCAATGAGCAGTTCTTC
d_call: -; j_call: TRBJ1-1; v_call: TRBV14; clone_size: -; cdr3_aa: CASSSWTLGAFF; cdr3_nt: TGTGCCAGCAGCTCTTGGACGTTAGGAGCTTTCTTT
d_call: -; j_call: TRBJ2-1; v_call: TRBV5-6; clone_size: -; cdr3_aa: CASSLNGRDFAREQFF; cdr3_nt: TGTGCCAGCAGCCTTAATGGCCGGGACTTCGCCCGGGAGCAGTTCTTC
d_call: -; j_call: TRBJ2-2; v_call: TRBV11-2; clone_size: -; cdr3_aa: CASSPGGWETNTGELFF; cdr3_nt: TGTGCCAGCAGCCCCGGAGGATGGGAGACGAACACCGGGGAGCTGTTTTTT
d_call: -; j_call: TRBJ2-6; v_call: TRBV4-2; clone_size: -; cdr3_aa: CASSQGGPPSGANVLTF; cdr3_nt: TGTGCCAGCAGCCAAGGAGGCCCACCCTCTGGGGCCAACGTCCTGACTTTC
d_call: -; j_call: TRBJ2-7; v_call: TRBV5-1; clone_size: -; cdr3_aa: CASSLAGPTSGEQYF; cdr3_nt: TGCGCCAGCAGCTTGGCGGGACCCACGAGCGGCGAGCAGTACTTC
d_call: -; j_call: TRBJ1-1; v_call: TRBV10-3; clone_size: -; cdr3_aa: CAISPATGEAFF; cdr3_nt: TGTGCCATCAGTCCCGCCACTGGTGAAGCTTTCTTT
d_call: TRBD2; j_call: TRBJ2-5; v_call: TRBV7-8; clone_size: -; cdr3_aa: CASSLVPWRPSGSWETQYF; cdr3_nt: TGTGCCAGCAGCTTAGTTCCCTGGAGGCCTAGCGGGAGTTGGGAGACCCAGTACTTC
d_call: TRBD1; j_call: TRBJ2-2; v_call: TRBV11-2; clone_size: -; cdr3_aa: CASSSRTGGTGELFF; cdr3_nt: TGTGCCAGCAGCTCCCGAACAGGGGGCACCGGGGAGCTGTTTTTT
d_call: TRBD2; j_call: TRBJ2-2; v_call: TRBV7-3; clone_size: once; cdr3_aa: CASSYSGSGGAGELFF; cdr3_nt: TGTGCCAGCAGCTATAGCGGGAGTGGGGGGGCCGGGGAGCTGTTTTTT
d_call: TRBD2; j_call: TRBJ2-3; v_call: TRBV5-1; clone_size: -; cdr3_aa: CASSLPSGSADTQYF; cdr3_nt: TGCGCCAGCAGCTTGCCTAGCGGGAGTGCAGATACGCAGTATTTT
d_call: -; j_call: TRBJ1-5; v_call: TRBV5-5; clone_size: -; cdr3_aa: CASSVPNQPQHF; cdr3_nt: TGTGCCAGCAGCGTACCGAATCAGCCCCAGCATTTT
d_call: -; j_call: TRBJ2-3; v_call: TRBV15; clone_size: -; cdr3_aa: CATSRDRHSDTQYF; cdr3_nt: TGTGCCACCAGCAGAGATAGGCACTCAGATACGCAGTATTTT
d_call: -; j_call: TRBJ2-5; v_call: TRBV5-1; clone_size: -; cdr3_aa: CASSPTTEETQYF; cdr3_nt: TGCGCCAGCAGCCCGACAACGGAAGAGACCCAGTACTTC
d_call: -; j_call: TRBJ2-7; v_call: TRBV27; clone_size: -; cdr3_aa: CASRRIGTVKYEQYF; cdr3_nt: TGTGCCAGCAGGCGGATCGGGACTGTAAAGTACGAGCAGTACTTC
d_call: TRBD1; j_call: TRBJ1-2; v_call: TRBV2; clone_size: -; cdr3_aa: CASGREGAHYGYTF; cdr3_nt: TGTGCCAGCGGTCGGGAGGGGGCCCACTATGGCTACACCTTC
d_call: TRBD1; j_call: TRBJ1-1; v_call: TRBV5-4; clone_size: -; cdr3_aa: CASSLQGAGNTEAFF; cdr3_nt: TGTGCCAGCAGCTTACAGGGGGCGGGGAACACTGAAGCTTTCTTT
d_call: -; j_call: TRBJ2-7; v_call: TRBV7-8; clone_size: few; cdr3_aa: CASSLTYEQYF; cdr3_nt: TGTGCCAGCAGCTTAACCTACGAGCAGTACTTC
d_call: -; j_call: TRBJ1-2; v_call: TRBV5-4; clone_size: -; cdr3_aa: CASSGFGGEGYGYTF; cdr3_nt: TGTGCCTCCTCCGGGTTTGGGGGCGAGGGCTATGGCTACACCTTC
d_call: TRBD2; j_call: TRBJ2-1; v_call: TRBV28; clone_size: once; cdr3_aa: CASSWTSVNEQFF; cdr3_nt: TGTGCCAGCAGTTGGACTAGTGTAAATGAGCAGTTCTTC
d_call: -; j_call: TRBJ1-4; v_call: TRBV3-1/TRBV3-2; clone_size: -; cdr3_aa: CASSPTNRAEKLFF; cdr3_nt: TGTGCCAGCAGCCCAACCAACAGGGCTGAAAAACTGTTTTTT
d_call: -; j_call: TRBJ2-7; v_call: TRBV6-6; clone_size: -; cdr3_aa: CASLSGEGSYEQYF; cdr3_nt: TGTGCCAGCCTTTCAGGGGAAGGATCCTACGAGCAGTACTTC
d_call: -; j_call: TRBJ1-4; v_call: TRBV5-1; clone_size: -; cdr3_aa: CASSLAGGGNEKLFF; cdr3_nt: TGCGCCAGCAGCTTGGCGGGGGGTGGTAATGAAAAACTGTTTTTT
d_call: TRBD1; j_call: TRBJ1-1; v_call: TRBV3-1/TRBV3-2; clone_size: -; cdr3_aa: CASSQAGQPNTEAFF; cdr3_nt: TGTGCCAGCAGCCAGGCGGGACAGCCGAACACTGAAGCTTTCTTT
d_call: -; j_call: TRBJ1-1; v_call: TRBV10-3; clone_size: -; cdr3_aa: CAISVTGVGITEAFF; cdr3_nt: TGTGCCATCAGTGTCACGGGGGTGGGGATTACTGAAGCTTTCTTT
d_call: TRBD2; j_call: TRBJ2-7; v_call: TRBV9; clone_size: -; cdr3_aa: CASSASGDLYEQYF; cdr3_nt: TGTGCCAGCAGCGCTAGCGGGGACCTCTACGAGCAGTACTTC
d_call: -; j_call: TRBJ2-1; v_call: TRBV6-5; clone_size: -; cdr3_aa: CASSSLTMNNEQFF; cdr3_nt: TGTGCCAGCAGTTCTCTGACTATGAACAATGAGCAGTTCTTC
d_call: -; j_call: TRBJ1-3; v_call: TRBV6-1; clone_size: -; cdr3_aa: CASSDYWSSGNTIYF; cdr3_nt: TGTGCCAGCAGTGATTATTGGAGCTCTGGAAACACCATATATTTT
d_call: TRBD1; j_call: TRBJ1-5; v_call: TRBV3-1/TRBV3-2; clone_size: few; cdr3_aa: CASSQVTGTGGNQPQHF; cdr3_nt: TGTGCCAGCAGCCAAGTAACCGGGACAGGGGGCAATCAGCCCCAGCATTTT
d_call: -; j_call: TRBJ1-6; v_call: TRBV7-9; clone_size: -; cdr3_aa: CASSPVGEGDSPLHF; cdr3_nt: TGTGCCAGCAGCCCGGTCGGGGAGGGGGATTCACCCCTCCACTTT
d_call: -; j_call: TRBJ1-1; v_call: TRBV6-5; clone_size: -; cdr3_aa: CASSTQGNTEAFF; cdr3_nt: TGTGCCAGCAGTACACAGGGGAACACTGAAGCTTTCTTT
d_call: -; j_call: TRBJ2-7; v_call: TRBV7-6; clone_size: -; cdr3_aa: CASSRTELGIYEQYF; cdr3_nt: TGTGCCAGCAGCCGGACAGAGCTCGGGATATACGAGCAGTACTTC
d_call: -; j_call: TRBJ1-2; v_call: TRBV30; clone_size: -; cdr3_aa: CAWRLKEGRSWGYTF; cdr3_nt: TGTGCCTGGAGGCTAAAGGAGGGTCGGTCGTGGGGCTACACCTTC
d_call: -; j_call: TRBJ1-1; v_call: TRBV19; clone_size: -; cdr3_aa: CASRGGTGRKNTEAFF; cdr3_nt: TGTGCCAGTAGGGGGGGAACGGGACGGAAGAACACTGAAGCTTTCTTT
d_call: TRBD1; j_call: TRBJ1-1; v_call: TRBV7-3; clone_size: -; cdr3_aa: CASSLDRRNTEAFF; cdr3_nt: TGTGCCAGCAGCTTGGACAGGAGGAACACTGAAGCTTTCTTT
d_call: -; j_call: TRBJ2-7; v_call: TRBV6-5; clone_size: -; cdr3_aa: CASSYSTGGVDHEQYF; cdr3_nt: TGTGCCAGCAGTTACTCGACCGGGGGAGTGGATCACGAGCAGTACTTC
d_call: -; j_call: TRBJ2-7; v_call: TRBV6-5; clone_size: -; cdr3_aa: CASSQSGFQEQYF; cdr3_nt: TGTGCCAGCAGTCAATCAGGGTTTCAGGAGCAGTACTTC
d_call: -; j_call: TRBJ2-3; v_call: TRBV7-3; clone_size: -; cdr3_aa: CASSASTDTQYF; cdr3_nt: TGTGCCAGCAGCGCCTCCACAGATACGCAGTATTTT
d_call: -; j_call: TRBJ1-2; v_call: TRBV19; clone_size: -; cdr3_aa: CASSLAAAYGYTF; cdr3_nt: TGTGCCAGTAGTTTAGCGGCAGCATATGGCTACACCTTC
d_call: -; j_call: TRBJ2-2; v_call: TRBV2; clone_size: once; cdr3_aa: CASKREISGELFF; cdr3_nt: TGTGCCAGCAAGAGGGAAATTTCCGGGGAGCTGTTTTTT
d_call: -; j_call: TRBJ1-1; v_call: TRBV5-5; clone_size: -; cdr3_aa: CASSLVSGVDAFF; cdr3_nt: TGTGCCAGCAGCTTGGTATCAGGGGTAGACGCTTTCTTT
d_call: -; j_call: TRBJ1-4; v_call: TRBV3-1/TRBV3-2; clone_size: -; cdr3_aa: CASSQGGVVEKLFF; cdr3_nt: TGTGCCAGCAGCCAAGGGGGGGTAGTTGAAAAACTGTTTTTT
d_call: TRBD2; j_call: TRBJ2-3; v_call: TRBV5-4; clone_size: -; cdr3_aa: CASSFLAGVSTDTQYF; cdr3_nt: TGTGCCAGCAGCTTCCTAGCGGGGGTCAGCACAGATACGCAGTATTTT
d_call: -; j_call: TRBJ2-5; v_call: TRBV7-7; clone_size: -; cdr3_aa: CASSLAGQGSETQYF; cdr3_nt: TGTGCTAGCAGCTTAGCCGGTCAGGGATCAGAGACCCAGTACTTC
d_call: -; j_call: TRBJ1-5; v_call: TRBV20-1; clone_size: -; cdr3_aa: CSASSGGTQPQHF; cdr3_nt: TGCAGTGCTAGTTCGGGAGGGACTCAGCCCCAGCATTTT
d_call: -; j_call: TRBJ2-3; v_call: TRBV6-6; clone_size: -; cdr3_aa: CASAPYTDTQYF; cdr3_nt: TGTGCCAGCGCACCCTACACAGATACGCAGTATTTT
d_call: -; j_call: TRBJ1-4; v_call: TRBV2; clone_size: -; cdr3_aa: CASSYRRVDEKLFF; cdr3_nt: TGTGCCAGCAGTTATCGCAGGGTTGACGAAAAACTGTTTTTT
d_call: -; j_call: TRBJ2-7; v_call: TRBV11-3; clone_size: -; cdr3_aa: CASSLGSGTPLSEQYF; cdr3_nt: TGTGCCAGCAGCTTAGGCTCCGGGACTCCCTTGAGCGAGCAGTACTTC
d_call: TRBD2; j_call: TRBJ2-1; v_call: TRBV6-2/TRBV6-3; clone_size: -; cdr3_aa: CASSYLAGGPNEQFF; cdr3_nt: TGTGCCAGCAGTTATTTAGCGGGGGGGCCGAATGAGCAGTTCTTC
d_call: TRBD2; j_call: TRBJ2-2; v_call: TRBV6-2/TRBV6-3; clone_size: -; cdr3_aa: CASSYVASGRDGELFF; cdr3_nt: TGTGCCAGCAGTTACGTGGCTAGCGGGAGGGACGGGGAGCTGTTTTTT